The 8 T cell receptor beta chains reported below all come from one sample, sequenced in a study of T-cell memory formation after mild COVID-19. MiXCR, applied by TCRdb to the 5' RACE reads, yields one record per CDR3 protein. Among 280,000 or so distinct CDR3 sequences listed, 8.2% were seen once. The specimen was PBMCs or a T cell subset sorted from them (not recorded which). The receptors were gathered from a young man who had mild COVID-19 (a few samples of this study predate the infection). Cell type and time point are not known.

The J gene is TRBJ1-6, the V gene TRBV5-1, with D unclear. This CDR3 has 13 residues. Germline V CDR1 and CDR2: SGHRS, YFSETQ. Trimming took off 5 bases at V and 8 bases at J, with 11 bases between the two ends. The CDR3 is CASRLDGDSPLHF. The CDR3 DNA reads TGCGCCAGCAGACTGGACGGGGATTCACCCCTCCACTTT.

A few counts support this clonotype. The chain recombines TRBV20-1 with TRBJ2-3; 8 nucleotides match TRBD2. The junction had 23 bases not matched to a gene; V was cut back by 6 bases and J by 6 bases. Germline lookup yields CDR1 DFQATT and CDR2 SNEGSKA (reference sequence). This CDR3 region has 18 residues. For the CDR3, the DNA is TGCAGTGCCCCGAAACCGATCGGGGGGGTCTTACGCTGGGATACGCAGTATTTT. Its protein is CSAPKPIGGVLRWDTQYF.

The rearrangement uses TRBV15 and TRBJ2-2; D is perhaps TRBD1 or TRBD2 (5 bases each). Per germline, CDR1 LNHNV and CDR2 YYDKDF (reference sequence). Trimming removed 0 bases at V and 4 bases at J, with 9 bases between. The CDR3 length is 15 residues. CDR3 sequence: CATSREGAGTGELFF. The CDR3, as DNA: TGTGCCACCAGCAGAGAAGGGGCGGGCACCGGGGAGCTGTTTTTT.

This chain joins TRBV7-9 and TRBJ2-7, with 10 positions matching TRBD2. V was pared by 3 bases and J by 0 bases, with 5 bases of the junction left unmatched. This CDR3 is built from 16 residues. Germline CDR1 reads SEHNR; CDR2 reads FQNEAQ (reference sequence). The CDR3 loop reads CASSFKASGGSYEQYF. The CDR3 nucleotides are TGTGCCAGCAGCTTCAAAGCTAGCGGGGGCTCCTACGAGCAGTACTTC. Together with reference TRBV7-9 and TRBJ2-7, the CDR3 gives the full variable domain: DTGVSQNPRHKITKRGQNVTFRCDPISEHNRLYWYRQTLGQGPEFLTYFQNEAQLEKSRLLSDRFSAERPKGSFSTLEIQRTEQGDSAMYLCASSFKASGGSYEQYFGPGTRLTVT.

A few counts support this clonotype. The rearrangement uses TRBV12-3 or TRBV12-4 and TRBJ2-1, with D unresolved. There are 12 residues in the CDR3. The V and J ends lost 1 base and 7 bases respectively, with 5 bases between them. The CDR3 spells CASSLDQNEQFF. In nucleotides, the CDR3 is TGTGCCAGCAGTTTAGACCAGAATGAGCAGTTCTTC.

This clonotype appeared many times. The rearrangement uses TRBV9 and TRBJ2-1; 8 bases map to TRBD1. V shed 6 bases and J 2 bases; nucleotides not matched to a gene: 4. CDR1 is SGDLS and CDR2 is YYNGEE in the germline V gene. This CDR3 is 14 amino acids long. The CDR3 DNA is TGTGCCAGCACCCCACAGGGGGCCTACAATGAGCAGTTCTTC. Its translation is CASTPQGAYNEQFF.

This clonotype was seen a few times. The chain uses TRBV12-3 or TRBV12-4 and TRBJ2-1, with D perhaps TRBD1 (6 bases). Trimming took off 5 bases at V and 9 bases at J, with 11 bases between the two ends. The CDR3 has 12 residues. The CDR3 DNA reads as TGTGCCAGCAGTCTTGGGGGCATTGAGCAGTTCTTC. Protein product: CASSLGGIEQFF.

The chain uses TRBV12-3 or TRBV12-4 and TRBJ2-2; 12 positions agree with TRBD2. The CDR3 spans 15 residues. The V segment lost 2 bases and the J segment 7 bases; nucleotides outside the gene matches: 2. The CDR3 sequence: CASSLRLAGVGELFF. The CDR3 nucleotides are TGTGCCAGCAGTTTACGACTAGCGGGGGTCGGGGAGCTGTTTTTT.